The rows below give T cell receptor beta chains drawn from one sample of a study of T-cell memory formation after mild COVID-19. MiXCR, run by TCRdb on the 5' RACE reads, gives a single entry per CDR3 protein. The table records about 130,000 distinct CDR3 sequences, roughly 6% of them present only once. Sequencing was performed on PBMCs or a T cell subset sorted from them (not recorded which). These receptors all come from an adult woman who had mild COVID-19 (a few samples of this study predate the infection). Cell type and time point are not known. CDR3s include the opening cysteine and the closing phenylalanine or tryptophan. Fields, in order: V gene, clone size, J gene, D gene, CDR3 DNA, CDR3 protein. The D gene is left open where the match is weak. Clone size is stated in some rows and not others, as once, few, many or a class when expanded.

v_call: TRBV9
clone_size: -
j_call: TRBJ1-3
d_call: TRBD1
cdr3_nt: TGTGCCAGCAAGAGGGACAGTACTGGAAACACCATATATTTT
cdr3_aa: CASKRDSTGNTIYF

v_call: TRBV24-1
clone_size: few
j_call: TRBJ2-1
d_call: -
cdr3_nt: TGTGCCACCAGTGATGGCCCAACCCACTCCTACAATGAGCAGTTCTTC
cdr3_aa: CATSDGPTHSYNEQFF

v_call: TRBV20-1
clone_size: many
j_call: TRBJ2-2
d_call: -
cdr3_nt: TGCAGTGCTCTAAACCGACCCGCCACCGGGGAGCTGTTTTTT
cdr3_aa: CSALNRPATGELFF

v_call: TRBV7-9
clone_size: few
j_call: TRBJ1-4
d_call: TRBD1
cdr3_nt: TGTGCCAGCAGCTACATACAGGGGAGCTCTAATGAAAAACTGTTTTTT
cdr3_aa: CASSYIQGSSNEKLFF

v_call: TRBV7-3
clone_size: many
j_call: TRBJ1-1
d_call: TRBD1
cdr3_nt: TGTGCCAGCAGCTTATACCCCGGGACAGGGAACACTGAAGCTTTCTTT
cdr3_aa: CASSLYPGTGNTEAFF

v_call: TRBV5-1
clone_size: few
j_call: TRBJ1-1
d_call: -
cdr3_nt: TGCGCCAGCAGCAACGGGACAAAGAACACTGAAGCTTTCTTT
cdr3_aa: CASSNGTKNTEAFF

v_call: TRBV5-1
clone_size: -
j_call: TRBJ2-3
d_call: -
cdr3_nt: TGCGCCAGCAGCTTGGGACAGCAATTAGATACGCAGTATTTT
cdr3_aa: CASSLGQQLDTQYF

v_call: TRBV4-3
clone_size: -
j_call: TRBJ2-2
d_call: -
cdr3_nt: TGCGCCAGCAGCCAAGAGTTGGCGGGATGGATCGGGGAGCTGTTTTTT
cdr3_aa: CASSQELAGWIGELFF

v_call: TRBV12-3/TRBV12-4
clone_size: many
j_call: TRBJ2-1
d_call: -
cdr3_nt: TGTGCCAGCAGCCGTTCCAATGAGCAGTTCTTC
cdr3_aa: CASSRSNEQFF

v_call: TRBV7-3
clone_size: -
j_call: TRBJ2-1
d_call: TRBD2
cdr3_nt: TGTGCCAGCAGCCTGGCAGGGACTACGGATGGTGAGCAGTTCTTC
cdr3_aa: CASSLAGTTDGEQFF

v_call: TRBV5-1
clone_size: many
j_call: TRBJ2-7
d_call: -
cdr3_nt: TGCGCCAGCAGCTTGGAAGGGTGGGGAACCGAGCAGTACTTC
cdr3_aa: CASSLEGWGTEQYF

v_call: TRBV24-1
clone_size: few
j_call: TRBJ2-4
d_call: -
cdr3_nt: TGTGCCACCAGTGATTCTAGTCACAAAAACATTCAGTACTTC
cdr3_aa: CATSDSSHKNIQYF

v_call: TRBV5-1
clone_size: -
j_call: TRBJ1-2
d_call: -
cdr3_nt: TGCGCCAGCAGCTCCCCCAGCGTACCATATGGCTACACCTTC
cdr3_aa: CASSSPSVPYGYTF

v_call: TRBV5-1
clone_size: many
j_call: TRBJ1-1
d_call: TRBD1
cdr3_nt: TGCGCCAGCAGCCTAGGGGACAGGGGGCGGCCTATGACTGAAGCTTTCTTT
cdr3_aa: CASSLGDRGRPMTEAFF

v_call: TRBV11-2
clone_size: -
j_call: TRBJ1-2
d_call: -
cdr3_nt: TGTGCCAGCAGCTCCTCGAGGAGTTATGGCTACACCTTC
cdr3_aa: CASSSSRSYGYTF

v_call: TRBV10-3
clone_size: once
j_call: TRBJ2-2
d_call: -
cdr3_nt: TGTGCCATCAGGGTAGGCACCGGGGAGCTGTTTTTT
cdr3_aa: CAIRVGTGELFF

v_call: TRBV12-3/TRBV12-4
clone_size: -
j_call: TRBJ2-1
d_call: -
cdr3_nt: TGTGCCAGCAGTTTAGTCGAGACCGGGGAGCAGTTCTTC
cdr3_aa: CASSLVETGEQFF

v_call: TRBV6-1
clone_size: many
j_call: TRBJ2-1
d_call: TRBD1
cdr3_nt: TGTGCCAGCAGTGATCGGGACAGGGGCAATGAGCAGTTCTTC
cdr3_aa: CASSDRDRGNEQFF

v_call: TRBV4-1
clone_size: -
j_call: TRBJ1-2
d_call: -
cdr3_nt: TGCGCCAGCAGCCCCCCGGAAGGGGTCTATGGCTACACCTTC
cdr3_aa: CASSPPEGVYGYTF

v_call: TRBV20-1
clone_size: -
j_call: TRBJ2-1
d_call: TRBD2
cdr3_nt: TGCAGTGCTGGGACCGGGACTAGCGTATACAATGAGCAGTTCTTC
cdr3_aa: CSAGTGTSVYNEQFF

v_call: TRBV4-1
clone_size: -
j_call: TRBJ1-2
d_call: TRBD1
cdr3_nt: TGCGCCAGCAGCCAATGGACAGGCACCCCTAACTATGGCTACACCTTC
cdr3_aa: CASSQWTGTPNYGYTF

v_call: TRBV12-3/TRBV12-4
clone_size: -
j_call: TRBJ2-4
d_call: -
cdr3_nt: TGTGCCAGCAGCCTCTTTCCGGAGATTGGCATTCAGTACTTC
cdr3_aa: CASSLFPEIGIQYF

v_call: TRBV6-6
clone_size: -
j_call: TRBJ1-5
d_call: TRBD1
cdr3_nt: TGTGCCAGCAGATCGACAGGGACAAGAAGAAGTAGCAATCAGCCCCAGCATTTT
cdr3_aa: CASRSTGTRRSSNQPQHF

v_call: TRBV7-2
clone_size: many
j_call: TRBJ2-1
d_call: -
cdr3_nt: TGTGCCAGCAGCCCTGCTAGGCTTGAGCAGTTCTTC
cdr3_aa: CASSPARLEQFF

v_call: TRBV12-3/TRBV12-4
clone_size: many
j_call: TRBJ1-2
d_call: TRBD1
cdr3_nt: TGTGCCAGCAGCCGGGGACAGGGTGGTAGCTATGGCTACACCTTC
cdr3_aa: CASSRGQGGSYGYTF

v_call: TRBV20-1
clone_size: many
j_call: TRBJ2-5
d_call: -
cdr3_nt: TGCAGTGCTACCGATATGGGGGAGACCCAGTACTTC
cdr3_aa: CSATDMGETQYF

v_call: TRBV6-2/TRBV6-3
clone_size: -
j_call: TRBJ2-1
d_call: TRBD2
cdr3_nt: TGTGCCAGCAGCCGGACTAGCGGGGCCTACAATGAGCAGTTCTTC
cdr3_aa: CASSRTSGAYNEQFF

v_call: TRBV6-6
clone_size: -
j_call: TRBJ2-3
d_call: -
cdr3_nt: TGTGCCAGCAACGGACAGAGCACAGATACGCAGTATTTT
cdr3_aa: CASNGQSTDTQYF

v_call: TRBV5-1
clone_size: few
j_call: TRBJ2-7
d_call: -
cdr3_nt: TGCGCCAGCAGATATAGCAGCCGGTCCTACGAGCAGTACTTC
cdr3_aa: CASRYSSRSYEQYF

v_call: TRBV12-3/TRBV12-4
clone_size: -
j_call: TRBJ2-7
d_call: -
cdr3_nt: TGTGCCAGCAGTACGGATGGGAACGGGCCGCACGAGCAGTACTTC
cdr3_aa: CASSTDGNGPHEQYF

v_call: TRBV9
clone_size: few
j_call: TRBJ2-6
d_call: -
cdr3_nt: TGTGCCAGCAGCGTAGCGGTGGGGGCCAACGTCCTGACTTTC
cdr3_aa: CASSVAVGANVLTF

v_call: TRBV6-5
clone_size: -
j_call: TRBJ2-7
d_call: TRBD1
cdr3_nt: TGTGCCAGCAGTTACTCAGGGGGCCAAAAGCAGTACTTC
cdr3_aa: CASSYSGGQKQYF

v_call: TRBV30
clone_size: few
j_call: TRBJ2-3
d_call: TRBD2
cdr3_nt: TGTGCCTGGAGTGTAGGGGTAGCGGGGGCTCGAGATACGCAGTATTTT
cdr3_aa: CAWSVGVAGARDTQYF

v_call: TRBV19
clone_size: -
j_call: TRBJ2-6
d_call: -
cdr3_nt: TGTGCCAGTATGGACAGTCCCTCTGGGGCCAACGTCCTGACTTTC
cdr3_aa: CASMDSPSGANVLTF

v_call: TRBV7-2
clone_size: -
j_call: TRBJ1-5
d_call: -
cdr3_nt: TGTGCCAGCAGCTTACAGCAATATCAGCCCCAGCATTTT
cdr3_aa: CASSLQQYQPQHF

v_call: TRBV10-3
clone_size: -
j_call: TRBJ1-5
d_call: -
cdr3_nt: TGTGCCATCAGTGGGACGGAAAATCAGCCCCAGCATTTT
cdr3_aa: CAISGTENQPQHF

v_call: TRBV3-1
clone_size: many
j_call: TRBJ2-5
d_call: TRBD2
cdr3_nt: TGTGCCAGCAGCCCCCGGCTAGCGGGGGCCACCCAAGAGACCCAGTACTTC
cdr3_aa: CASSPRLAGATQETQYF

v_call: TRBV9
clone_size: few
j_call: TRBJ2-3
d_call: -
cdr3_nt: TGTGCCAGCAGCGTACTAGGGGTCACAGATACGCAGTATTTT
cdr3_aa: CASSVLGVTDTQYF

v_call: TRBV20-1
clone_size: many
j_call: TRBJ1-1
d_call: -
cdr3_nt: TGCAGTGCCCTGAACGGGGGAAGAGCTGAAGCTTTCTTT
cdr3_aa: CSALNGGRAEAFF

v_call: TRBV5-5
clone_size: -
j_call: TRBJ2-6
d_call: TRBD2
cdr3_nt: TGTGCCAGCAAACCCAGACTAGCCCCAGCTGGGGCCAACGTCCTGACTTTC
cdr3_aa: CASKPRLAPAGANVLTF

v_call: TRBV7-8
clone_size: many
j_call: TRBJ1-5
d_call: -
cdr3_nt: TGTGCCAGCAGCTTACGGGGAATGGAAATTTTTCAGCCCCAGCATTTT
cdr3_aa: CASSLRGMEIFQPQHF

v_call: TRBV12-3/TRBV12-4
clone_size: many
j_call: TRBJ2-3
d_call: -
cdr3_nt: TGTGCCAGCAGTTTGATAGATACGCAGTATTTT
cdr3_aa: CASSLIDTQYF

v_call: TRBV30
clone_size: once
j_call: TRBJ1-6
d_call: -
cdr3_nt: TGTGCCTGGAGTGTACCGGGGGGCTCCTATAATTCACCCCTCCACTTT
cdr3_aa: CAWSVPGGSYNSPLHF

v_call: TRBV5-1
clone_size: few
j_call: TRBJ1-4
d_call: -
cdr3_nt: TGCGCCAGCAGCTTCAGACCTAATGAAAAACTGTTTTTT
cdr3_aa: CASSFRPNEKLFF

v_call: TRBV19
clone_size: many
j_call: TRBJ2-3
d_call: -
cdr3_nt: TGTGCCAGTAGTCCTCCTTCTTGGCACCAAAGCACAGATACGCAGTATTTT
cdr3_aa: CASSPPSWHQSTDTQYF

v_call: TRBV7-7
clone_size: -
j_call: TRBJ2-1
d_call: TRBD2
cdr3_nt: TGTGCTAGCAGCGTAAGACTAGCGGGGGATAATGAGCAGTTCTTC
cdr3_aa: CASSVRLAGDNEQFF

v_call: TRBV20-1
clone_size: few
j_call: TRBJ2-2
d_call: -
cdr3_nt: TGCAGTGCTAGAGATGAGGGGACCGGGGAGCTGTTTTTT
cdr3_aa: CSARDEGTGELFF

v_call: TRBV20-1
clone_size: many
j_call: TRBJ2-7
d_call: TRBD1
cdr3_nt: TGCAGTGCTAGAGGCTTTGGACAGGCCGGCTACGAGCAGTACTTC
cdr3_aa: CSARGFGQAGYEQYF

v_call: TRBV4-1
clone_size: many
j_call: TRBJ1-1
d_call: -
cdr3_nt: TGCGCCAGCAGCCAAGATCGGGGCGGGGCCACTGAAGCTTTCTTT
cdr3_aa: CASSQDRGGATEAFF

v_call: TRBV7-9
clone_size: few
j_call: TRBJ2-7
d_call: -
cdr3_nt: TGTGCCAGCAGTCGGGACGGCGAGAGGTTCTACGAGCAGTACTTC
cdr3_aa: CASSRDGERFYEQYF

v_call: TRBV3-1
clone_size: few
j_call: TRBJ2-3
d_call: -
cdr3_nt: TGTGCCAGCAGCCAACTCGATACGCAGTATTTT
cdr3_aa: CASSQLDTQYF

v_call: TRBV7-2
clone_size: -
j_call: TRBJ2-7
d_call: -
cdr3_nt: TGTGCCAGCAGAATCGGAATAGCAAGGGAGCAGTACTTC
cdr3_aa: CASRIGIAREQYF

v_call: TRBV4-2
clone_size: many
j_call: TRBJ2-2
d_call: TRBD2
cdr3_nt: TGTGCCAGCAGCCAAGATTTACTAGCGGGAACCGGGGAGCTGTTTTTT
cdr3_aa: CASSQDLLAGTGELFF

v_call: TRBV2
clone_size: many
j_call: TRBJ1-5
d_call: -
cdr3_nt: TGTGCCATGGGACACCTCTACGATAGCAATCAGCCCCAGCATTTT
cdr3_aa: CAMGHLYDSNQPQHF

v_call: TRBV2
clone_size: -
j_call: TRBJ2-3
d_call: -
cdr3_nt: TGTGCCAGCAGTGTTAGCCATGGGCCAGGAGATACGCAGTATTTT
cdr3_aa: CASSVSHGPGDTQYF